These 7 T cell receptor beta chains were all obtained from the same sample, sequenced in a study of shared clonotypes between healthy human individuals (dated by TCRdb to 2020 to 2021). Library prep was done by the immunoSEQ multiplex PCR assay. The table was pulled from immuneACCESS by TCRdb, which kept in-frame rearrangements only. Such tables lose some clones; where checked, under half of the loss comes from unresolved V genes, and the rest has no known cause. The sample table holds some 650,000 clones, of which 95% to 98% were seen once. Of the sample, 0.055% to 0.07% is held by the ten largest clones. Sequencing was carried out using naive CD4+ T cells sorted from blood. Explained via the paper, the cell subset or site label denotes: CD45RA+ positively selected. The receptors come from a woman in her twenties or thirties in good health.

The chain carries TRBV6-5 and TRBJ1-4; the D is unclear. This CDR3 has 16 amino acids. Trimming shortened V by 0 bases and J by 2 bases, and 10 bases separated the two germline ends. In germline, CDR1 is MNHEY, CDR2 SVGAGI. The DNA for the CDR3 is TGTGCCAGCAGTTACTCGAGACGGTACACTAATGAAAAACTGTTTTTT. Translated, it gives CASSYSRRYTNEKLFF.

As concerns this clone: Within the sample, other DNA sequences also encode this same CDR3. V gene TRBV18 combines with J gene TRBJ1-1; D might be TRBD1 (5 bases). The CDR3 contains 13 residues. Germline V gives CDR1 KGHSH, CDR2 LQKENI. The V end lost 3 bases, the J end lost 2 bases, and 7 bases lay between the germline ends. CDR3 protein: CASSPGRNTEAFF. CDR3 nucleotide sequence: TGTGCCAGCTCACCGGGGCGCAACACTGAAGCTTTCTTT.

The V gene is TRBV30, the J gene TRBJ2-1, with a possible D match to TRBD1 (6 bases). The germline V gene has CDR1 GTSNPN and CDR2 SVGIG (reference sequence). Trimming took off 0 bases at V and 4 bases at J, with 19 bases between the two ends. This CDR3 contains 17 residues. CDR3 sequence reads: CAWSVDRTIINYNEQFF. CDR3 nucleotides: TGTGCCTGGAGTGTAGACAGGACAATAATCAATTACAATGAGCAGTTCTTC. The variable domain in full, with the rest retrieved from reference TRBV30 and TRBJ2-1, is SQTIHQWPATLVQPVGSPLSLECTVEGTSNPNLYWYRQAAGRGLQLLFYSVGIGQISSEVPQNLSASRPQDRQFILSSKKLLLSDSGFYLCAWSVDRTIINYNEQFFGPGTRLTVL.

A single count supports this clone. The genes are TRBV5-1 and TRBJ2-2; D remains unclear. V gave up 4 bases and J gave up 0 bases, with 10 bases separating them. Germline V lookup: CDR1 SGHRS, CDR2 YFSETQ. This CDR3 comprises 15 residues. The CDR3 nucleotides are TGCGCCAGCAGCAGAGGTGGGCCGAACACCGGGGAGCTGTTTTTT. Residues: CASSRGGPNTGELFF.

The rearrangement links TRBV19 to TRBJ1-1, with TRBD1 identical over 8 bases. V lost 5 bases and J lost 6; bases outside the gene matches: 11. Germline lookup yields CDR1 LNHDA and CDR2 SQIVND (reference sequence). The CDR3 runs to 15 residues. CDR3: CASSFSWTGKAEAFF. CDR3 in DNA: TGTGCCAGTAGTTTCTCGTGGACAGGGAAGGCTGAAGCTTTCTTT. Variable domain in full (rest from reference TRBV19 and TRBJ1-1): DGGITQSPKYLFRKEGQNVTLSCEQNLNHDAMYWYRQDPGQGLRLIYYSQIVNDFQKGDIAEGYSVSREKKESFPLTVTSAQKNPTAFYLCASSFSWTGKAEAFFGQGTRLTVV.

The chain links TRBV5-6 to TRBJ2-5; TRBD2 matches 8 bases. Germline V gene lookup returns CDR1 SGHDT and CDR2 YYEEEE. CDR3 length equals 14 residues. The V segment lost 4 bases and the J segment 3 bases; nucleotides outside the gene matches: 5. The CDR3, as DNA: TGTGCCAGCAGCAGGCCCGGGAGGGAAGAGACCCAGTACTTC. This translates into CASSRPGREETQYF. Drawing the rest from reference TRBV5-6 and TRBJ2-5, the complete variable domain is DAGVTQSPTHLIKTRGQQVTLRCSPKSGHDTVSWYQQALGQGPQFIFQYYEEEERQRGNFPDRFSGHQFPNYSSELNVNALLLGDSALYLCASSRPGREETQYFGPGTRLLVL.

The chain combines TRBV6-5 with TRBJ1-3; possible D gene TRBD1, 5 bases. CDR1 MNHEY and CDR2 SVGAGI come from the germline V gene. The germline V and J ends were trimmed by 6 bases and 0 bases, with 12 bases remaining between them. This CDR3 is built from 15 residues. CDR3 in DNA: TGTGCCAGCAGACCCGACAGTTTCTCTGGAAACACCATATATTTT. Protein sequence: CASRPDSFSGNTIYF.